This T cell receptor beta chain was retrieved from a study of early T cells in non-severe SARS-CoV-2 infection (dated by TCRdb to about 2021). For the wider study: TCR sequencing used bulk RNA from unsorted whole blood, so alpha and beta chains could not be paired. Findings and caveats that apply to the study as a whole: VDJdb matching was skewed toward anti-spike CD8 responses, so virus-specific expansions were likely underestimated and private and CD4 specificities were missed.

Trimming accounts for 4 bases at V and 2 bases at J, while the number of junction bases matched to no gene is 6. Reading the germline V gene gives CDR1 KGHDR and CDR2 SFDVKD. The CDR3 holds 16 amino acids from the cysteine to the phenylalanine. CDR3 DNA only is kept here, 48 bases in frame from base 1. Set within a cohort of healthcare workers in London, UK, this nested case-control study involved weekly PCR testing of nasopharyngeal swabs along with blood sampling. Healthcare workers were recruited between 23 and 31 March 2020, during the week of the UK lockdown, and were followed weekly for up to roughly 15 weeks. Library construction relied on 5' RACE. Sequencing was carried out with a NextSeq 500. The TCR library protocol attached unique molecular identifiers to individual cDNA molecules to correct for sequencing error and PCR bias. Both TCR alpha and beta chains were sequenced, and tight co-correlation was observed between alpha and beta sequence abundances in each sample. The original pipeline was this. Decombinator V4 was used to annotate TCR sequences for V gene, J gene and CDR3. Expanded TCRs were defined as changing significantly between any two time points under a Poisson model with p below 0.0001. TCR abundances were normalised to the total number of TCRs sequenced per sample and expressed as counts per million. TRAV1-2 paired with TRAJ12, TRAJ20 or TRAJ33 defined MAIT TCRs, while TRAV10 paired with TRAJ18 defined iNKT TCRs. VDJdb, accessed on 1 November 2021, was searched for TCRs annotated for CMV, EBV and SARS-CoV-2, and TCRs annotated for more than one antigen were excluded. In TCRdb, the public reads were trimmed at Q25 with fastp and aligned with MiXCR, with productive beta chains retained. Entries that share a CDR3 protein sequence are merged under the most common genes and DNA. V and J calls and clone size were set by TCRdb, not the authors. Within this sample are some 100,000 distinct CDR3 sequences, with approximately 14% of them counted one time only. Of the sample, under 0.75% falls within the top ten clones.

This clonotype has just a few counts. Which antigen it targets is not known. The record has no base qualities; no much larger clone is one base away. This receptor was identified in an adult who was a healthcare worker with PCR-confirmed SARS-CoV-2 infection or an uninfected control (not recorded which). Here the chain combines TRBV24-1 and TRBJ2-3; a stretch of 9 junction bases matches TRBD2. Sequenced: whole blood. The CDR3: CATSDSSGGITDTQYF. The nucleotide sequence is given as TGTGCCACCAGTGACTCGAGCGGGGGGATCACAGATACGCAGTATTTT.